This T cell receptor (beta chain) was documented in a study of patients and donors after allogeneic stem cell transplantation. Between the trimmed V and J ends, which lost 3 bases and 1 base, there was a span of 14 bases. CDR1 and CDR2 (germline): MNHEY, SVGAGI. The CDR3 contains 16 residues. Via MiXCR, TCRdb re-called the RT-PCR reads, giving one row per CDR3 protein. The sample holds approximately 170,000 distinct CDR3 sequences; 30% are singletons and the top ten take under 3.5%. This clonotype was picked up a small number of times. Sequences were obtained from blood, either unsorted or a sorted T cell fraction (not recorded which). The rearrangement links TRBV6-5 to TRBJ2-3; TRBD1 might be the D (5 bases). The source is a human donor who was either an allogeneic HSCT recipient or a stem cell or donor lymphocyte infusion donor (not recorded which). It is not recorded whose cells these are; they may come from a transplant donor. This CDR3 is CASSYDPRAGTDTQYF. The CDR3 nucleotides read TGTGCCAGCAGTTATGATCCCAGGGCTGGCACAGATACGCAGTATTTT.